This T cell receptor beta chain was profiled in a study of chronic HIV infection and antiretroviral therapy (dated by TCRdb to the mid-2010s). The CDR3 measures 10 amino acids from cysteine to phenylalanine. The entry retains the CDR3 DNA only, 30 bases that are in frame from base 1. CDR1 is given as WSHSY and CDR2 as SAAADI, both from the germline V gene. Trimming costs V 3 bases and J 9 bases, and their ends lie 6 bases apart. Library preparation was by 5' RACE. Reads for this sample came from an Illumina MiSeq. The public reads were quality trimmed at Q25 with fastp and then assembled into clones with MiXCR by TCRdb, keeping productive beta chains. CDR3 protein duplicates are merged, each entry listing the most common genes and DNA. The sample has roughly 50,000 distinct CDR3 sequences on record, approximately 19% of them singletons. The ten top clones hold 2.8% of the sample. This clonotype was found a few times. It has no known antigen specificity. Per-nucleotide qualities are absent, and no much larger clonotype sits a single base away.

Sequencing used peripheral blood. This clonotype was obtained from an adult who had HIV and had not received antiretroviral therapy, or was an uninfected healthy control (not recorded which). The receptor chain draws on TRBV10-2 and TRBJ2-7; the D gene lacks a confident call. For the CDR3, the sequence is CASSDTWQYF. The sequence in DNA is TGCGCCAGCAGTGATACATGGCAGTACTTC.